This entry features one T cell receptor beta chain sequence. The antigen it binds to is not known. No base quality information exists; no much larger clone differs at one position. TCR CDR3 regions were amplified from genomic DNA by multiplex PCR using the deep immunoSEQ assay. Extracted genomic DNA from each cell subset was distributed evenly across all wells of several immunoSEQ 96-well plates, and each plate was treated as a replicate. For sorted subsets, around 200 ng genomic DNA, equal to approximately 30,000 T cell genomes, was loaded into each replicate PCR. Purified libraries were measured with a Qubit 3.0 fluorometer, size-checked on a Bioanalyzer 2100, and measured again with the KAPA Library Quantification kit. Every immunoSEQ 96-well plate was sequenced on a dedicated single-read 150-cycle Illumina NextSeq 550 flow cell. On the authors' methods: Because the immunoSEQ output held only junctional sequences and lacked quality scores, the filtering could not match the filtering applied to full-length reads. To assign V/J genes and CDR3, sequences were annotated using PyIR, a Python wrapper for IgBLAST v1.9, with IMGT germline references. Reads with weak V/J assignments (E-value above 1e-6), missing CDR3, stop codons, out-of-frame junctions, or ambiguous translated residues were removed. V3J clonotypes were defined by identical inferred V gene, J gene, and CDR3 amino acid sequence. Percentage overlap between repertoires was computed as shared unique clonotypes divided by the size of the smaller repertoire. Richness of each repertoire was evaluated using RTK rarefaction, the Chao1 estimator, and Recon v2.1 estimates of unobserved clonotypes. Generation probabilities were computed with OLGA for all TCRbeta clonotypes obtained by the gDNA method from four donors. In TCRdb, the immuneACCESS table is reduced to in-frame sequences with V and J assigned. These tables do not hold every clone; where another copy was compared, an unresolved V gene accounts for under half, and the others remain unexplained. The D gene and trimming were derived from the DNA, and the V and J assignments and clone size from that table. The sample records about a million clones, 76% of which are singletons. Clones ranked in the top ten supply nearly 1.5% of the sample.

Donors were healthy HIV-negative adults with no recently reported acute infections or vaccinations. Only Caucasian adults living in Nashville, Tennessee, USA were represented among the donors. Magnetic negative selection was used to enrich CD4+ T cells, after which naive cells were positively selected on CD45RA and the negative fraction became the memory subset. After blood collection by leukapheresis, PBMCs were isolated using Ficoll-Histopaque density gradient centrifugation and then cryopreserved in the vapor phase of liquid nitrogen. Purity and quantity of every magnetically sorted T cell population were checked by analytical flow cytometry. Genomic DNA was isolated from every sorted fraction and measured by UV absorbance on a Nanodrop 2000c. The junction shows trimming of 7 bases on V and 0 bases on J, and the gene matches do not reach 5 bases of it. The CDR3 has 15 amino acids, counting the end cysteine and phenylalanine. The sequence is cut down to CDR3 DNA, 45 bases in frame from base 1. CDR1 ENHRY and CDR2 SYGVKD are derived from the germline V gene.

This entry comes from a study of shared clonotypes between healthy human individuals (dated by TCRdb to 2020 to 2022). Regarding the study in general: The cohort included a few men and a couple of women between 18 and 49 years of age. To increase sequencing depth and limit assay-specific biases, different laboratories used diverse techniques to prepare libraries and sequence TCR repertoires. Per donor, three plates each were used for CD4 naive and CD4 memory, two for CD8 naive, and one for CD8 memory. Blood TCR repertoires of five healthy adults were deeply sequenced to estimate repertoire size and the extent of clonotype sharing between individuals. Between about 0.94 and 8.9 billion PBMCs per donor were obtained by leukapheresis.

Broader findings and caveats from the paper: Compared with non-shared clonotypes, the clonotypes found in all four sorted-subset donors had higher generation probabilities. Based on pairwise subsampling, the degree of clonotype sharing among donors was expected to be affected by sequencing depth. Even with the large sequencing depth, rarefaction of the sorted-subset datasets indicated that sequencing was incomplete. Across a few donors, approximately 5% of naive CD4, around 3.5% of naive CD8, approximately 2.5% of memory CD4, and around 0.4% of memory CD8 clonotypes were shared. Only blood was sampled, and tissue TCR repertoires likely differ from those in blood. The small number of donors limited the genetic and exposure-history diversity represented. Estimated clonotype richness was generally larger for naive than for memory subsets.

The sample taken for sequencing was memory CD4+ T cells sorted from blood. The cell subset or site tag for this specimen amounts to: CD45RA-negative fraction. The clonotype comes from a man between 18 and 29 years old in good health. This receptor chain uses TRBV10-3 and TRBJ2-1; 8 central nucleotides agree with TRBD2. The sequenced DNA is TGTGCCATCACGGCAGGGACTAGCTCCTACAATGAGCAGTTCTTC. Its translation is CAITAGTSSYNEQFF.